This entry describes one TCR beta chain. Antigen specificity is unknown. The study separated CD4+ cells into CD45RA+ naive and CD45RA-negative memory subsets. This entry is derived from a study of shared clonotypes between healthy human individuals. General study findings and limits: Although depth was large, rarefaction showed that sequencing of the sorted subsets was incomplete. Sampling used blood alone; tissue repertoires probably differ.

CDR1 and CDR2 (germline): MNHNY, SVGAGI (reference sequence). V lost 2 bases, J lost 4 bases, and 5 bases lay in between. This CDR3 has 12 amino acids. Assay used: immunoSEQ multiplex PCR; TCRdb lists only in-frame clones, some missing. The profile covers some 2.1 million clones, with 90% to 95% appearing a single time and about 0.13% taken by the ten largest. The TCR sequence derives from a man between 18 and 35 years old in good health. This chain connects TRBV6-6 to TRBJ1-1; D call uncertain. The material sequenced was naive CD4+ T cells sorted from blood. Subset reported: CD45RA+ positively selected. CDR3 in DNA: TGTGCCAGCAGTTACCCCCCCACTGAAGCTTTCTTT. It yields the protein CASSYPPTEAFF.